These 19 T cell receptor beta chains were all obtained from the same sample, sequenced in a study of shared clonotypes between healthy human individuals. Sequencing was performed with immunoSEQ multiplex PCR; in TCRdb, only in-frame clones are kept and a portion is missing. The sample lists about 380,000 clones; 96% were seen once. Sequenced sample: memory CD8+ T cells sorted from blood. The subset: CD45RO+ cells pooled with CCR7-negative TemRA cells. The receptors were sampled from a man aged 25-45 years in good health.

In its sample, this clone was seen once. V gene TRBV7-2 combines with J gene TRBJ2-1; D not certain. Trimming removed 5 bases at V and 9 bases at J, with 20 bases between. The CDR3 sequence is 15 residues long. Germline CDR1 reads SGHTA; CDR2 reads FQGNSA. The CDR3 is CASSTSGSRWGEQFF. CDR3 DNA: TGTGCCAGCAGCACCTCCGGGTCCCGCTGGGGTGAGCAGTTCTTC.

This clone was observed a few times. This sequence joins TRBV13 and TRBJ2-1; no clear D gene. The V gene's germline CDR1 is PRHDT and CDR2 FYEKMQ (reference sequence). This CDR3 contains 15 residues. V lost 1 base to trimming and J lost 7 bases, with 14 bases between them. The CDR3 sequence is CASSLVRFFENEQFF. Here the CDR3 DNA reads TGTGCCAGCAGCTTAGTTCGGTTTTTCGAGAATGAGCAGTTCTTC.

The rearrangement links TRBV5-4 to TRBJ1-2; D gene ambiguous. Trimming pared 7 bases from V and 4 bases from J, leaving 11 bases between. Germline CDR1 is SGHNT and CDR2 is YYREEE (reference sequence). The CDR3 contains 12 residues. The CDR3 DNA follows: TGTGCCAGCTCGGAGGGCAGCTATGGCTACACCTTC. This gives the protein CASSEGSYGYTF. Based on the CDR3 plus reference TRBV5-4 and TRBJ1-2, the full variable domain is ETGVTQSPTHLIKTRGQQVTLRCSSQSGHNTVSWYQQALGQGPQFIFQYYREEENGRGNFPPRFSGLQFPNYSSELNVNALELDDSALYLCASSEGSYGYTFGSGTRLTVV.

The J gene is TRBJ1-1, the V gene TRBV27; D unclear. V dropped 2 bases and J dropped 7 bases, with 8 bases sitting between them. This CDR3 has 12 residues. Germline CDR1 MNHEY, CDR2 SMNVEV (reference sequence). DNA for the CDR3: TGTGCCAGCAGTTTAAGGGCAGGTGAAGCTTTCTTT. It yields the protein CASSLRAGEAFF.

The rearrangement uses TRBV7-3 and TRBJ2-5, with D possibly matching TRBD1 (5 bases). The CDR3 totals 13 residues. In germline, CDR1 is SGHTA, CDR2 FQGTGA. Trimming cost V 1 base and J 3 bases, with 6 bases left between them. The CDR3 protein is CASSLRTKETQYF. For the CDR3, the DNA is TGTGCCAGCAGCTTAAGGACAAAAGAGACCCAGTACTTC.

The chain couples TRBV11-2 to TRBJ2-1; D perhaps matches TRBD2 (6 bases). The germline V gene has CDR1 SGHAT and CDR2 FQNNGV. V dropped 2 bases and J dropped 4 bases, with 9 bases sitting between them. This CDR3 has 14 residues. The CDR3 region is CASSLLTRYNEQFF. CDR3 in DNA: TGTGCCAGCAGCTTACTGACTAGATACAATGAGCAGTTCTTC.

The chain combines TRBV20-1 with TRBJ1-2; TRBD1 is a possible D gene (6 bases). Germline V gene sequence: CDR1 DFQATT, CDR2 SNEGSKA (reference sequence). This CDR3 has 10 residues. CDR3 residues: CSERGDGYTF. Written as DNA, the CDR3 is TGCAGCGAGAGGGGGGATGGCTACACCTTC.

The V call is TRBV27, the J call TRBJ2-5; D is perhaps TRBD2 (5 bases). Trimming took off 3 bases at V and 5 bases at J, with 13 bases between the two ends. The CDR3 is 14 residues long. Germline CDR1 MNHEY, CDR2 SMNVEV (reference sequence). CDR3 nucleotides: TGTGCCAGCAGTTTCTCGGATCAGCGGGAGACCCAGTACTTC. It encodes CASSFSDQRETQYF.

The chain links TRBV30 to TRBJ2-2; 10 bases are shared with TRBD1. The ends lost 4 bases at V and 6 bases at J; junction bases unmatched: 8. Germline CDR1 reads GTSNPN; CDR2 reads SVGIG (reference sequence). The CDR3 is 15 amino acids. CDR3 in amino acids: CAWMVRDRGPGELFF. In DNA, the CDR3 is TGTGCCTGGATGGTCCGGGACAGGGGACCCGGGGAGCTGTTTTTT.

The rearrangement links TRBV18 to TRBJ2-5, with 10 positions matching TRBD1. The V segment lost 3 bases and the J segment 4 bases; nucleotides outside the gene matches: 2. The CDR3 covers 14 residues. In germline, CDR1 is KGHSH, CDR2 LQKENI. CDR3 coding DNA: TGTGCCAGCTCACCCCGGACAGGGGGAGAGACCCAGTACTTC. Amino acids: CASSPRTGGETQYF. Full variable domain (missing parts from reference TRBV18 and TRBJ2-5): NAGVMQNPRHLVRRRGQEARLRCSPMKGHSHVYWYRQLPEEGLKFMVYLQKENIIDESGMPKERFSAEFPKEGPSILRIQQVVRGDSAAYFCASSPRTGGETQYFGPGTRLLVL.

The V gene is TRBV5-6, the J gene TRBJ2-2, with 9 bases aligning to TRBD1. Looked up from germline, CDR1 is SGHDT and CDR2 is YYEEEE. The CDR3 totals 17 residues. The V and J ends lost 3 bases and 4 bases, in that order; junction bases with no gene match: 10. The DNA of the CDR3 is TGTGCCAGCAGCTACCGAACTGGACAGGGGACCACCGGGGAGCTGTTTTTT. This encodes CASSYRTGQGTTGELFF.

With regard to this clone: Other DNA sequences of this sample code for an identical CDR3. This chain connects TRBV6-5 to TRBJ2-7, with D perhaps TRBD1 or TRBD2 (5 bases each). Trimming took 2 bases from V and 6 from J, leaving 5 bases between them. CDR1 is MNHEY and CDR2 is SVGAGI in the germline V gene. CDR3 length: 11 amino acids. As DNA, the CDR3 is TGTGCCAGCAGTTACGGGGGCGAGCAGTACTTC. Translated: CASSYGGEQYF.

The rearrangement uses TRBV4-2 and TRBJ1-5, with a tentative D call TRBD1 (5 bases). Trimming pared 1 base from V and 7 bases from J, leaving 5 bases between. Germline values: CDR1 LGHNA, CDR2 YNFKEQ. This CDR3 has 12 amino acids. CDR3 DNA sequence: TGTGCCAGCAGCCAAGGGGGCCAGCCCCAGCATTTT. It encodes CASSQGGQPQHF.

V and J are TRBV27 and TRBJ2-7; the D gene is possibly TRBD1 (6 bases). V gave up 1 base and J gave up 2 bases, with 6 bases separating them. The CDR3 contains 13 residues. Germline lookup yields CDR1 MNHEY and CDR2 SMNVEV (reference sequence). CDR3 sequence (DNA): TGTGCCAGCAGTTTATGGGACACCTACGAGCAGTACTTC. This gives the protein CASSLWDTYEQYF.

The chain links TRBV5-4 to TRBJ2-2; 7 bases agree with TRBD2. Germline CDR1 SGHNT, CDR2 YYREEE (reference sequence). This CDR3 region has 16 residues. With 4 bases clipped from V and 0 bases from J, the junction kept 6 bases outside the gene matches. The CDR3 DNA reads TGTGCCAGCAGCCACGCAGCGGGGCCGAACACCGGGGAGCTGTTTTTT. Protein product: CASSHAAGPNTGELFF.

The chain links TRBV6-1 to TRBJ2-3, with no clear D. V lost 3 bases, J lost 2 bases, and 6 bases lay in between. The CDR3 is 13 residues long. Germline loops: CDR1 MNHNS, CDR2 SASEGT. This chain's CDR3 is CASSDDSTDTQYF. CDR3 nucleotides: TGTGCCAGCAGTGACGACTCCACAGATACGCAGTATTTT.

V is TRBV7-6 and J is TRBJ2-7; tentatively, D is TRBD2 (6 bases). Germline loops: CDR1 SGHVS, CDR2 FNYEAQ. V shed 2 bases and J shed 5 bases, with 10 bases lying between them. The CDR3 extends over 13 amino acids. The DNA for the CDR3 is TGTGCCAGCAGCTTACGGAGGGGCGACGAGCAGTACTTC. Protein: CASSLRRGDEQYF. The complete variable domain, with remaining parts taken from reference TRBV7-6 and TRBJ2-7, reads GAGVSQSPRYKVTKRGQDVALRCDPISGHVSLYWYRQALGQGPEFLTYFNYEAQQDKSGLPNDRFSAERPEGSISTLTIQRTEQRDSAMYRCASSLRRGDEQYFGPGTRLTVT.

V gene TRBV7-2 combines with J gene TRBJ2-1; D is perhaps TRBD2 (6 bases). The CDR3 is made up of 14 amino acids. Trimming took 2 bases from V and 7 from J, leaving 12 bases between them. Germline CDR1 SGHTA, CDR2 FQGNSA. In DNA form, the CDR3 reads TGTGCCAGCAGCTTAAGACTAGGCTGGAATGAGCAGTTCTTC. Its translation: CASSLRLGWNEQFF.

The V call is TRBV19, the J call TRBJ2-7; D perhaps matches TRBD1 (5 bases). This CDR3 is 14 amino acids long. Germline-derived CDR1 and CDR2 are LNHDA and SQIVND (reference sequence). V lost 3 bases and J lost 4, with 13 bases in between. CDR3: CASSIPGQLYEQYF. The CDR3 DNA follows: TGTGCCAGTAGTATCCCCGGACAATTATACGAGCAGTACTTC.